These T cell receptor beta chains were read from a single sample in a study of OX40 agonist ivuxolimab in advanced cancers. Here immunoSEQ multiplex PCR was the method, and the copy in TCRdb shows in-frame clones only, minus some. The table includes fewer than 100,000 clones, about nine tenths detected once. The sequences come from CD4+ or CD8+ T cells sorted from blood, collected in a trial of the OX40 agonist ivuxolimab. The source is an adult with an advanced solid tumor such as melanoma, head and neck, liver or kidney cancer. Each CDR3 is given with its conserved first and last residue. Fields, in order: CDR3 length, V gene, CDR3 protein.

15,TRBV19,CASSILRGRFYEQYF
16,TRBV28,CASSSSTIGLQETQYF
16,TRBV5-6,CASSLRSWTVVYGYTF
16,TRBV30,CAWSHPSGRVGGELFF
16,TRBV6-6,CASSYSSGNPSYEQYF
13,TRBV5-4,CASSFTGRNGYTF
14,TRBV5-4,CASSFIPVGTEAFF
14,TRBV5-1,CASSLGGLGNEQFF
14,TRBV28,CASSLGRTRETQYF
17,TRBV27,CASSLESYRGHNSPLHF
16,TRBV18,CASSPRGGINTDTQYF
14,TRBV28,CASSHLVGNQPQHF
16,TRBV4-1,CASSQDQTVGRETQYF
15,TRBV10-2,CASSGDRGYSYEQYF
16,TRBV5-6,CASSLAFGQGGTEAFF
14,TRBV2,CASSEQGGSYEQYF
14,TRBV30,CAWIGQSNNSPLHF
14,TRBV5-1,CASSLGQGNSPLHF
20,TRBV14,CASSRVGPGQGAFGANVLTF
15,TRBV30,CAWTLTPGGEAGYTF
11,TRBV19,CASTFDTEAFF
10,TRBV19,CASSGPEAFF
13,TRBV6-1,CASSERGNYGYTF
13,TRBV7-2,CASNDRGSYEQYF
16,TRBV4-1,CASSPDSGALSYEQYF
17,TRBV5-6,CASSLVPLRESTDTQYF
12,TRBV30,CAWTASGNTIYF
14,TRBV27,CASSFRTDHTEAFF
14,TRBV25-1,CASSERTGQRGQYF
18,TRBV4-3,CASSLDYSGGGGTGELFF
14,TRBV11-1,CASSFGDRVYGYTF
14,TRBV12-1,CASSYGQKNTEAFF
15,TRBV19,CASSIAARRGDTQYF
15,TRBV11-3,CASSATGGGRETQYF